The T cell receptor (beta chain) described here comes from a study of blood T cell repertoires in COVID-19. Germline trimming cut 8 bases from V and 8 bases from J; bases unmatched to any gene: 6. CDR3 size: 13 residues. CDR1 and CDR2 (germline): MNHEY, SVGAGI. Generated by immunoSEQ multiplex PCR, the TCRdb table keeps only in-frame clones and is missing some. The sample has 300,000 to 450,000 clones, over 85% seen once. The clonotype was recovered from a woman in her sixties with COVID-19, enrolled during active disease. Sequencing was performed on peripheral blood. The rearrangement joins TRBV6-5 to TRBJ1-4; 9 bases are a match to TRBD1. DNA for the CDR3: TGTGCCAGCGGGGACAGGGTGGGAGAAAAACTGTTTTTT. Encoded protein: CASGDRVGEKLFF.